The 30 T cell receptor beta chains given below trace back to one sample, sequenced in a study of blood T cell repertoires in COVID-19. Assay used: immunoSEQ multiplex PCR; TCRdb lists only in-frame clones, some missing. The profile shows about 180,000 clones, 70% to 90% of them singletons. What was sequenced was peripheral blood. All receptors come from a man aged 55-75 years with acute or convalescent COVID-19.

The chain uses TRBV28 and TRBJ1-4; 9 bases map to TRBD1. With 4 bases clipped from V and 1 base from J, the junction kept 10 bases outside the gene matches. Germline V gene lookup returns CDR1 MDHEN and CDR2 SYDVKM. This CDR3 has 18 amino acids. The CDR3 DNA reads TGTGCCAGCAGTTCGAGGGACAGGGAGGATGGAACTAATGAAAAACTGTTTTTT. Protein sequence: CASSSRDREDGTNEKLFF. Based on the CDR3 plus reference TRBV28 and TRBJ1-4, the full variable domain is DVKVTQSSRYLVKRTGEKVFLECVQDMDHENMFWYRQDPGLGLRLIYFSYDVKMKEKGDIPEGYSVSREKKERFSLILESASTNQTSMYLCASSSRDREDGTNEKLFFGSGTQLSVL.

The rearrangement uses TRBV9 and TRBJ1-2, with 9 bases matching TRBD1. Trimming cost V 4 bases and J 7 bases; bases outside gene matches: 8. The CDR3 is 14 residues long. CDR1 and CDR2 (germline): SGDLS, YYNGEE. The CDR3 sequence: CASSTHETGGGYTF. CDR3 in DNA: TGTGCCAGCAGCACCCACGAGACAGGGGGTGGCTACACCTTC.

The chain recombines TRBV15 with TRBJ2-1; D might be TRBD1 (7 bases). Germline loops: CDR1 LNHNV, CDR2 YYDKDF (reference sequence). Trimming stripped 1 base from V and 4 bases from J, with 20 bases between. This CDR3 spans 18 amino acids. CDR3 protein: CATSRAAVAGQQYNEQFF. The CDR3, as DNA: TGTGCCACCAGCAGAGCGGCTGTGGCGGGACAGCAGTACAATGAGCAGTTCTTC.

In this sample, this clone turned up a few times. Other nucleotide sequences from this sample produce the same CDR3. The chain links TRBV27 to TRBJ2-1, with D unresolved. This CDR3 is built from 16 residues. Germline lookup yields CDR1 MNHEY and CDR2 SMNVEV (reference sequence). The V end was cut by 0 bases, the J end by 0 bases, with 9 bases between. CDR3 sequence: CASSLSLRSSYNEQFF. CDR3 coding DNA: TGTGCCAGCAGTTTATCTCTCCGGAGCTCCTACAATGAGCAGTTCTTC.

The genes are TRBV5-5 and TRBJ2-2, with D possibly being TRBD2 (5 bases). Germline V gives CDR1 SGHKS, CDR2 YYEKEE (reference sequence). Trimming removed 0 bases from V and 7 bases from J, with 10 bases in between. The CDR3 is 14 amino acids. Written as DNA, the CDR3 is TGTGCCAGCAGCTTGGTACTAGTGGGCGGGGAGCTGTTTTTT. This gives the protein CASSLVLVGGELFF.

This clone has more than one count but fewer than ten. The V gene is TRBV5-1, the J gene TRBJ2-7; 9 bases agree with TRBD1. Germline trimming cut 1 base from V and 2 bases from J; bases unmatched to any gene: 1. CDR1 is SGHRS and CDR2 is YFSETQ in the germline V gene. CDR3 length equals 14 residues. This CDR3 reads CASSLNRGPYEQYF. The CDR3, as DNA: TGCGCCAGCAGCTTGAACAGGGGGCCCTACGAGCAGTACTTC.

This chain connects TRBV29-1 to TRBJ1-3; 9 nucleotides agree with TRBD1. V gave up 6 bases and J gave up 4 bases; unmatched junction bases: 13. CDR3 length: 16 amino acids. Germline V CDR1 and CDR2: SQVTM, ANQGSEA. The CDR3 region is CSVQPAGTGSGNTIYF. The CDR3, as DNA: TGCAGCGTCCAGCCCGCCGGGACAGGGTCAGGAAACACCATATATTTT.

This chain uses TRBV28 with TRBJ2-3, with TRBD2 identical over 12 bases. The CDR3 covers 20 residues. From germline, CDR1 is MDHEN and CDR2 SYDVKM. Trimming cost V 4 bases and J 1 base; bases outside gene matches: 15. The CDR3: CASSSYGTSGSAVGTDTQYF. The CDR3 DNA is TGTGCCAGCAGTTCATATGGGACTAGCGGGTCGGCTGTGGGCACAGATACGCAGTATTTT. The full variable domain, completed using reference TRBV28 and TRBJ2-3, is DVKVTQSSRYLVKRTGEKVFLECVQDMDHENMFWYRQDPGLGLRLIYFSYDVKMKEKGDIPEGYSVSREKKERFSLILESASTNQTSMYLCASSSYGTSGSAVGTDTQYFGPGTRLTVL.

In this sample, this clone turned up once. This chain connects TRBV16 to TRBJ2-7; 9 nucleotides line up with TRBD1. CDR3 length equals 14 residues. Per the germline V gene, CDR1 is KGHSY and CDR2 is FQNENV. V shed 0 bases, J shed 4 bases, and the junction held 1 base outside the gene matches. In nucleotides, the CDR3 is TGTGCCAGCAGCCAATCGGACAGGGGATACGAGCAGTACTTC. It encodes CASSQSDRGYEQYF.

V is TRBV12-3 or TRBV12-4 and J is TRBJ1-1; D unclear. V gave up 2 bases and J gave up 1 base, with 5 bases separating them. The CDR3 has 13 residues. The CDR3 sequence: CASSLSGNTEAFF. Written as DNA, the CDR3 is TGTGCCAGCAGTTTATCAGGGAACACTGAAGCTTTCTTT.

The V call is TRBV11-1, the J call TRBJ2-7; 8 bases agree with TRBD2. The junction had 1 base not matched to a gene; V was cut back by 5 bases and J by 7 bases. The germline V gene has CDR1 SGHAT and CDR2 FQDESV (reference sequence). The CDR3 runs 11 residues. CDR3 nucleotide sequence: TGTGCCAGCAGCCGCGGGGGGGAGCAGTACTTC. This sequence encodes CASSRGGEQYF.

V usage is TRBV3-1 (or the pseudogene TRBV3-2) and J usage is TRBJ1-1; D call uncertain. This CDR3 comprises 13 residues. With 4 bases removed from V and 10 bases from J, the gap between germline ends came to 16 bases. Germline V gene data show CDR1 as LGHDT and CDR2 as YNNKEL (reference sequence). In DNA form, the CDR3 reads TGTGCCAGCAGCCCTACCGTCCGCTCGGGAGCTTTCTTT. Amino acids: CASSPTVRSGAFF.

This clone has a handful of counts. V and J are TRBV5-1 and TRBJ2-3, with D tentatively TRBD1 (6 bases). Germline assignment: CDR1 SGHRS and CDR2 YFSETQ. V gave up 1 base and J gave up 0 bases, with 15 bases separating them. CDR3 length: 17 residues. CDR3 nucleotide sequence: TGCGCCAGCAGCTTGTATTTGGCAGGGGATAGCACAGATACGCAGTATTTT. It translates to CASSLYLAGDSTDTQYF.

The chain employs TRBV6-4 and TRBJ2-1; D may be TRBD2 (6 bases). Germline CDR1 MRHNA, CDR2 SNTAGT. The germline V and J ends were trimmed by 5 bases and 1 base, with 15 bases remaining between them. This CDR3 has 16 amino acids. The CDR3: CASSRSAGFSYNEQFF. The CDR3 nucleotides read TGTGCCAGCAGTAGGTCTGCGGGATTTTCCTACAATGAGCAGTTCTTC.

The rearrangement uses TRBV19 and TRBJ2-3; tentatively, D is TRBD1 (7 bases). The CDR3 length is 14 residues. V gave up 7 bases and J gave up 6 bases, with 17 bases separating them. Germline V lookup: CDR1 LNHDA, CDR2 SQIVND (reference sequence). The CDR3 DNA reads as TGTGCCAGTAACAACAGGGGAGGCAGCGATACGCAGTATTTT. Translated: CASNNRGGSDTQYF.

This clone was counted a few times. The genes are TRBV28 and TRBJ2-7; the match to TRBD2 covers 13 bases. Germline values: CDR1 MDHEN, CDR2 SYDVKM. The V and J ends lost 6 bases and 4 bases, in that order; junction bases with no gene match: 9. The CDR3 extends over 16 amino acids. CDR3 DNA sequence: TGTGCCAGCAGGCCACTACTAGCGGGAGGGCCGTACGAGCAGTACTTC. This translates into CASRPLLAGGPYEQYF.

The CDR3 nucleotides are TGTGCCATCAGTGAGTCGGCAATCTATCAGCCCCAGCATTTT. This translates into CAISESAIYQPQHF. This rearrangement joins TRBV10-3 to TRBJ1-5; D unresolved. This CDR3 comprises 14 residues. The V and J ends lost 0 bases and 5 bases respectively, with 8 bases between them. The germline CDR1 and CDR2 sequences are ENHRY and SYGVKD.

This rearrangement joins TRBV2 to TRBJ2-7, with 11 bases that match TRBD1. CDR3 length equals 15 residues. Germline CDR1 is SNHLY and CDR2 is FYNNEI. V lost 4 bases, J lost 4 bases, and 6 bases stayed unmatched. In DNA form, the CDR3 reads TGTGCCAGCAGTGTACAGGACAGGGGGCCTTACGAGCAGTACTTC. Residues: CASSVQDRGPYEQYF. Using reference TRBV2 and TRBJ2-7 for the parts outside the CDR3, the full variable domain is EPEVTQTPSHQVTQMGQEVILRCVPISNHLYFYWYRQILGQKVEFLVSFYNNEISEKSEIFDDQFSVERPDGSNFTLKIRSTKLEDSAMYFCASSVQDRGPYEQYFGPGTRLTVT.

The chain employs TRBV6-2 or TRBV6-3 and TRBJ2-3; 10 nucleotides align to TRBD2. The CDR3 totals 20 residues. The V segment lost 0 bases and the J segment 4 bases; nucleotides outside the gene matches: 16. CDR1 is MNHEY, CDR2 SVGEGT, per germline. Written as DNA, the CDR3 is TGTGCCAGCAGTTACTCGATCTTAGCGGGAGGCCACCGGGGGCCAGATACGCAGTATTTT. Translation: CASSYSILAGGHRGPDTQYF.

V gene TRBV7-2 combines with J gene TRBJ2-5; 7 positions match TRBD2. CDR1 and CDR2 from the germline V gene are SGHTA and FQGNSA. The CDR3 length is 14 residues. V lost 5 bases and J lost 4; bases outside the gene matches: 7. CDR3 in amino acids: CASSLGGSRETQYF. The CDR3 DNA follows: TGTGCCAGCAGCCTGGGAGGGTCGCGAGAGACCCAGTACTTC.

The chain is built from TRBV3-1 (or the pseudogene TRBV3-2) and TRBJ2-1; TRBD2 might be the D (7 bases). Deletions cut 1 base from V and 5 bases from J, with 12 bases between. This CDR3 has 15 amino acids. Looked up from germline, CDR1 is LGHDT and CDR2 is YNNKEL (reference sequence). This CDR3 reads CASSQGGRGNNEQFF. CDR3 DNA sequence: TGTGCCAGCAGCCAAGGAGGGAGGGGGAACAATGAGCAGTTCTTC.

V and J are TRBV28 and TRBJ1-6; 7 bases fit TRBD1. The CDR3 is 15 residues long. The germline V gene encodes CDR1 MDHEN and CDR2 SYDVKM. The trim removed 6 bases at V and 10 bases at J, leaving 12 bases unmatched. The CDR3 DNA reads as TGTGCCAGCAGAAGCCCGACAGGGTCGGGATCACCCCTCCACTTT. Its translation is CASRSPTGSGSPLHF.

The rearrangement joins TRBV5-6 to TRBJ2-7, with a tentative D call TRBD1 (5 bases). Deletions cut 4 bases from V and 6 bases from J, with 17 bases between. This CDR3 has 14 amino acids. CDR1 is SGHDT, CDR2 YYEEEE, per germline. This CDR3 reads CASSLRLGAGEQYF. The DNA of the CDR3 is TGTGCCAGCAGCCTCCGCCTAGGGGCAGGCGAGCAGTACTTC.

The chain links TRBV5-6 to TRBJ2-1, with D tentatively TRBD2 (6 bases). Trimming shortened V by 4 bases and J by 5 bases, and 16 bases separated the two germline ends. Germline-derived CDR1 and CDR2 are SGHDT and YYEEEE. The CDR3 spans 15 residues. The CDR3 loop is CASSRRGTSHNEQFF. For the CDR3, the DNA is TGTGCCAGCAGCAGAAGGGGTACTAGCCACAATGAGCAGTTCTTC.

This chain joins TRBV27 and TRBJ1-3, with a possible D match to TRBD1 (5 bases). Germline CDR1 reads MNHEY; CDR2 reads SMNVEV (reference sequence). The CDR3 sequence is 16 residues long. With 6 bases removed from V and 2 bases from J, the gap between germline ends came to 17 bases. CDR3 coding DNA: TGTGCCAGCAGAACCATGGGGGGGGGTGCTGGAAACACCATATATTTT. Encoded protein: CASRTMGGGAGNTIYF.

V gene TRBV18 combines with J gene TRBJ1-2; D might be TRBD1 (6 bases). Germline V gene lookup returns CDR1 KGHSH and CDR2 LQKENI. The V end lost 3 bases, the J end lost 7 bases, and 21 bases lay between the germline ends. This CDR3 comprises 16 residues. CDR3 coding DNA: TGTGCCAGCTCACCCGGGGGGACAAGGACCGGCCTTGGCTACACCTTC. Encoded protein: CASSPGGTRTGLGYTF.

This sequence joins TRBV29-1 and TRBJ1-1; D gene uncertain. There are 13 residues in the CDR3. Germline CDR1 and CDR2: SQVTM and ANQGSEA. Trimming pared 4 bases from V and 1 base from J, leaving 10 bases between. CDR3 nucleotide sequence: TGCAGCGTTGGTAGAGGGAGGAACACTGAAGCTTTCTTT. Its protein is CSVGRGRNTEAFF.

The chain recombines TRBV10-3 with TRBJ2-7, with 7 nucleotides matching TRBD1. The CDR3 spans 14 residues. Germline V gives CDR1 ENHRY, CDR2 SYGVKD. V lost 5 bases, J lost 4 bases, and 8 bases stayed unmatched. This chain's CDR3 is CAISRQGERYEQYF. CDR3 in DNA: TGTGCCATCAGTCGACAGGGAGAAAGATACGAGCAGTACTTC.

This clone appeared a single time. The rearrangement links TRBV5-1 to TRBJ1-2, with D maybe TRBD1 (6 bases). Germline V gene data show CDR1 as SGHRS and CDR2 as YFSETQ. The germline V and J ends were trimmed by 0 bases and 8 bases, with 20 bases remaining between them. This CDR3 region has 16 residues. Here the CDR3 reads CASSLGQVDRPGGYTF. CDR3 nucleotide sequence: TGCGCCAGCAGCTTGGGCCAAGTCGACAGGCCCGGCGGCTACACCTTC. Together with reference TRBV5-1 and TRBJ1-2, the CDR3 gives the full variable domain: KAGVTQTPRYLIKTRGQQVTLSCSPISGHRSVSWYQQTPGQGLQFLFEYFSETQRNKGNFPGRFSGRQFSNSRSEMNVSTLELGDSALYLCASSLGQVDRPGGYTFGSGTRLTVV.

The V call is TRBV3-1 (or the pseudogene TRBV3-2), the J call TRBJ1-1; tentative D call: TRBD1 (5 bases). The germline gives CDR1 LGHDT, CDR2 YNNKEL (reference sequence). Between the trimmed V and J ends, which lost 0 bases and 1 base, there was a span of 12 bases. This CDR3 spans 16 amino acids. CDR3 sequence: CASSQDWRQSNTEAFF. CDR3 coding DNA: TGTGCCAGCAGCCAAGATTGGCGACAGTCGAACACTGAAGCTTTCTTT.